This T cell receptor beta chain was recovered during a study of blood T cell repertoires in COVID-19. This study enrolled people aged roughly 18 to 90 from 24 US geographic areas. Participant reports of clinical history set cohort assignment. The CDR3 is made up of 16 amino acids. Trimming took off 5 bases at V and 1 base at J, with 17 bases between the two ends. Germline V lookup: CDR1 PRHDT, CDR2 FYEKMQ (reference sequence). Authors' methods: Reference gene primer amplification gave nucleated cell count estimates. The protocol was immunoSEQ multiplex PCR, while the TCRdb copy is restricted to in-frame clones and leaves out a portion. V, J and clone size were drawn from that table, and D and trimming were deduced from the DNA. The repertoire holds about 230,000 clones, with 70% to 90% as singletons.

Sequenced material: PBMCs or T cells enriched from blood (not recorded which). The sequence derives from a man aged 25 to 40 who had recovered from COVID-19. This rearrangement joins TRBV13 to TRBJ2-5, with D tentatively TRBD2 (5 bases). CDR3 bases: TGTGCCAGCAGCCCCAGAGGAGGCCCGGCCCAAGAGACCCAGTACTTC. Its protein product is CASSPRGGPAQETQYF. Supplemented by reference TRBV13 and TRBJ2-5, the full variable domain reads AAGVIQSPRHLIKEKRETATLKCYPIPRHDTVYWYQQGPGQDPQFLISFYEKMQSDKGSIPDRFSAQQFSDYHSELNMSSLELGDSALYFCASSPRGGPAQETQYFGPGTRLLVL.